What follows describes a single T cell receptor beta chain. Antigen specificity is unknown. These data come from a study of cytomegalovirus exposure and HLA in healthy donors. Regarding the study as a whole: Most of the TCR beta V segments (in an earlier analysis) were productive either about 87% or about 30% of the time. While the bulk of TCR sequences proved rare, some public TCRs turned up in many donors.

Each donor was healthy, and each was a bone marrow donor. Primers: 60 Vbeta forward and 13 Jbeta reverse. TCRdb's copy holds only in-frame clones and misses some; the assay was immunoSEQ multiplex PCR. The table has fewer than 120,000 clones, 76% seen once. The source is a man younger than 40 in good health and CMV-seropositive. Sample: PBMCs.

The CDR3 sequence: CASSLAGDREYSSYEQYF. The CDR3 DNA is TGTGCCAGCAGCTTAGCTGGGGACAGGGAATATTCCTCCTACGAGCAGTACTTC. The V gene is TRBV7-2, the J gene TRBJ2-7; 9 nucleotides line up with TRBD1. The CDR3 length is 18 residues. The germline V gene encodes CDR1 SGHTA and CDR2 FQGNSA. V dropped 0 bases and J dropped 0; count of bases not matched to a gene: 9. Supplemented by reference TRBV7-2 and TRBJ2-7, the full variable domain reads GAGVSQSPSNKVTEKGKDVELRCDPISGHTALYWYRQSLGQGLEFLIYFQGNSAPDKSGLPSDRFSAERTGGSVSTLTIQRTQQEDSAVYLCASSLAGDREYSSYEQYFGPGTRLTVT.